The 10 T cell receptor beta chains below all came from one sample that was sequenced in a study of blood T cell repertoires in COVID-19. Assay used: immunoSEQ multiplex PCR; TCRdb lists only in-frame clones, some missing. This sample yields fewer than 90,000 clones, of which nearly 80% are seen a single time; 6.3% belongs to the top ten. The sequencing input was peripheral blood. The receptors shown here come from a man between 65 and 79 years old with COVID-19, enrolled during active disease.

This clone was seen only once. The chain joins TRBV19 to TRBJ1-4; tentative D call: TRBD1 (6 bases). The CDR3 is 14 amino acids. Germline CDR1 is LNHDA and CDR2 is SQIVND (reference sequence). V shed 3 bases and J shed 12 bases, with 17 bases lying between them. The CDR3 DNA reads TGTGCCAGTAGTATGGGGGCCTGGTCAGAACAACTGTTTTTT. The encoded protein is CASSMGAWSEQLFF. Looking up the rest from reference TRBV19 and TRBJ1-4 gives the full variable domain: DGGITQSPKYLFRKEGQNVTLSCEQNLNHDAMYWYRQDPGQGLRLIYYSQIVNDFQKGDIAEGYSVSREKKESFPLTVTSAQKNPTAFYLCASSMGAWSEQLFFGSGTQLSVL.

V and J are TRBV6-6 and TRBJ2-1, with TRBD2 matching 10 bases. V lost 5 bases to trimming and J lost 7 bases; unmatched junction nucleotides: 14. Germline CDR1 reads MNHNY; CDR2 reads SVGAGI (reference sequence). The CDR3 consists of 17 residues. The CDR3 sequence is CASSPGGAGGHGNEQFF. The CDR3 DNA follows: TGTGCCAGCAGTCCTGGGGGAGCGGGGGGGCATGGTAATGAGCAGTTCTTC.

This clone is deemed medium-sized. The chain carries TRBV2 and TRBJ2-7; D might be TRBD1 (5 bases). The germline V gene has CDR1 SNHLY and CDR2 FYNNEI. This CDR3 is 14 amino acids long. V dropped 8 bases and J dropped 4 bases, with 18 bases sitting between them. CDR3 bases: TGTGCCAGCGTAACAGGAACCTCCATGTACGAGCAGTACTTC. Translating it yields CASVTGTSMYEQYF.

This clone was seen a few times. This sequence joins TRBV5-1 and TRBJ1-4, with 8 positions matching TRBD1. This CDR3 contains 14 residues. With 4 bases clipped from V and 5 bases from J, the junction kept 4 bases outside the gene matches. The germline V gene encodes CDR1 SGHRS and CDR2 YFSETQ. CDR3 protein: CASSHGTGNEKLFF. Written as DNA, the CDR3 is TGCGCCAGCAGCCACGGGACAGGAAATGAAAAACTGTTTTTT.

The rearrangement links TRBV2 to TRBJ2-6; D is possibly TRBD2 (5 bases). Germline CDR1 and CDR2: SNHLY and FYNNEI. There are 13 residues in the CDR3. V lost 3 bases and J 8 bases, leaving 8 bases between the germline ends. CDR3 nucleotide sequence: TGTGCCAGCAGTGAGGACGGGACCAACGTCCTGACTTTC. The encoded protein is CASSEDGTNVLTF.

This clone showed up just a few times. The genes are TRBV28 and TRBJ2-7, with 9 bases fitting TRBD1. The trim removed 3 bases at V and 5 bases at J, leaving 11 bases unmatched. Germline assignment: CDR1 MDHEN and CDR2 SYDVKM. The CDR3 contains 16 residues. As DNA, the CDR3 is TGTGCCAGCAGTTTCCCCCCCGGACAGGGGTCCCACGAGCAGTACTTC. Translation: CASSFPPGQGSHEQYF.

The J gene is TRBJ2-3, the V gene TRBV14, with 14 bases aligning to TRBD2. The germline gives CDR1 SGHDN, CDR2 FVKESK. The CDR3 covers 17 residues. The V gene end was trimmed by 3 bases and the J gene end by 5 bases; junction bases not matched to a gene: 7. DNA for the CDR3: TGTGCCAGCAGCCATGGGACTAGCGGGGGAAGAATAGATACGCAGTATTTT. Protein: CASSHGTSGGRIDTQYF. The full variable domain, in which reference TRBV14 and TRBJ2-3 provide the parts outside the CDR3, is EAGVTQFPSHSVIEKGQTVTLRCDPISGHDNLYWYRRVMGKEIKFLLHFVKESKQDESGMPNNRFLAERTGGTYSTLKVQPAELEDSGVYFCASSHGTSGGRIDTQYFGPGTRLTVL.

This clone was observed once. The gene calls are TRBV5-5 and TRBJ1-5; TRBD1 agrees at 9 bases. CDR3 length: 15 residues. CDR1 is SGHKS and CDR2 is YYEKEE in the germline V gene (reference sequence). The junction had 2 bases not matched to a gene; V was cut back by 0 bases and J by 4 bases. The CDR3 nucleotides read TGTGCCAGCAGCTTGGCGGGACAGGGTAATCAGCCCCAGCATTTT. Translation: CASSLAGQGNQPQHF. Variable domain in full (rest from reference TRBV5-5 and TRBJ1-5): DAGVTQSPTHLIKTRGQQVTLRCSPISGHKSVSWYQQVLGQGPQFIFQYYEKEERGRGNFPDRFSARQFPNYSSELNVNALLLGDSALYLCASSLAGQGNQPQHFGDGTRLSIL.

In DNA form, the CDR3 reads TGTGCCAGCAGCTTAAGTCCGTATGCGGCGAACACCGGGGAGCTGTTTTTT. This sequence encodes CASSLSPYAANTGELFF. The chain combines TRBV7-9 with TRBJ2-2; D remains ambiguous. This CDR3 region has 17 residues. Trimming took off 2 bases at V and 0 bases at J, with 13 bases between the two ends. Per germline, CDR1 SEHNR and CDR2 FQNEAQ (reference sequence).

The chain employs TRBV2 and TRBJ2-7; 9 nucleotides match TRBD1. Germline V CDR1 and CDR2: SNHLY, FYNNEI. V lost 6 bases to trimming and J lost 5 bases; unmatched junction nucleotides: 8. There are 14 residues in the CDR3. The CDR3 region has the DNA TGTGCCAGCAGAACCGGGACAGGGCATGACGAGCAGTACTTC. This gives the protein CASRTGTGHDEQYF.